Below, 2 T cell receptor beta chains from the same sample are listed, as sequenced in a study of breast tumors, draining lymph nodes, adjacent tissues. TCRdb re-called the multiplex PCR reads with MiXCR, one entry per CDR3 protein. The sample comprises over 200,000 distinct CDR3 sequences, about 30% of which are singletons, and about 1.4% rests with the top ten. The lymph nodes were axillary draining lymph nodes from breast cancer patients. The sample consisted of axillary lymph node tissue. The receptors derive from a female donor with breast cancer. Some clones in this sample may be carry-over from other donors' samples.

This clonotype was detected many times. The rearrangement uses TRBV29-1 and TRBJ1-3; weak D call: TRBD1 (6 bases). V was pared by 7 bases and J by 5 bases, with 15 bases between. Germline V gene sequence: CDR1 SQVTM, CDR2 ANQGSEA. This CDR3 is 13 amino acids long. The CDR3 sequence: CSALGTGRNTIYF. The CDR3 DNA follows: TGCAGCGCCCTAGGAACAGGGAGAAACACCATATATTTT.

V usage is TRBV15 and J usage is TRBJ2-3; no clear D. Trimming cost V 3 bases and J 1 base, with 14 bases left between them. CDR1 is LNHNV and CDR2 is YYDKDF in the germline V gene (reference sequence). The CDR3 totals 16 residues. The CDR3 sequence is CATSSSVVGRTDTQYF. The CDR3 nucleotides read TGTGCCACCAGCAGCTCGGTGGTCGGACGCACAGATACGCAGTATTTT.